This T cell receptor (beta chain) was profiled in a study of a mutant IDH1 vaccine in newly diagnosed glioma. About the study: The first vaccination came 4-6 weeks after radiotherapy alone, or with temozolomide cycles. Treated patients showed a male proportion of roughly 62%, a female proportion of approximately 38%, and a mean age of approximately 40 years. Most patients had received both radiotherapy and temozolomide, the prior options being radiotherapy, temozolomide, or both.

Assay: immunoSEQ multiplex PCR; the TCRdb copy retains only in-frame clones and omits some. The sample lists 95,000 to 120,000 clones, 90% occurring once. As for this clone: Its antigen remains unidentified.

This CDR3 has 13 residues. CDR1 and CDR2 (germline): SGHRS, YFSETQ. Sample time point: week 11, during vaccination. Mutant IDH1 20-mer peptide, at 300 ug, made up each vaccine dose, with topical imiquimod. This specimen consisted of PBMCs, obtained from a glioma patient whose treatment included an IDH1 peptide vaccine. This chain joins TRBV5-1 and TRBJ2-5; no definite D call. The better agreement between TRBJ2-7 and the DNA end casts doubt on the J call. This TCR came from a woman aged 50 to 60 with glioma. CDR3: CASSFGSSYEQYF. Here the CDR3 DNA reads TGCGCCAGCAGCTTCGGCAGCTCCTACGAGCAGTACTTC.